The rows below give T cell receptor beta chains drawn from one sample of a study of T cells in Graves' hyperthyroidism and ophthalmopathy. TCRdb ran MiXCR on the multiplex PCR reads and lists one entry per CDR3 protein. The sample lists about 320,000 distinct CDR3 sequences; roughly 17% were seen once. Specimen: blood. All receptors come from a man under 40 with Graves' hyperthyroidism. The CDR3 runs from the conserved cysteine through the conserved F or W. D genes are given only for firm matches. Clone size is stated in some rows and not others, as once, few, many or a class when expanded.

V,J,size,D,DNA,CDR3
TRBV30,TRBJ1-1,few,-,TGTGCCTGGTCCTTTCTGCGGGGACCCTCGAACACTGAAGCTCTCTTT,CAWSFLRGPSNTEALF
TRBV20-1,TRBJ2-1,many,-,TGCAGTGCTAGGCCCGGCCACAATGAGCAGTTCTTC,CSARPGHNEQFF
TRBV3-1,TRBJ2-5,many,-,TGTGCCAGCAGCCAAGGGACTCCGGGAGAGACCCAGTACTTC,CASSQGTPGETQYF
TRBV7-6,TRBJ2-2,many,TRBD2,TGTGCCAGCAGCTCAAAGCGGGGGAACACCGGGGAGCTGTTTTTT,CASSSKRGNTGELFF
TRBV2,TRBJ2-5,many,TRBD1,TGTGCCAGCAGACGACAGGGATTGGGAGAGACCCAGTACTTC,CASRRQGLGETQYF
TRBV27,TRBJ1-1,many,-,TGTGCCAGCAGTTTGTTTTTGGGGAGGCGAACTGAAGCTTTCTTT,CASSLFLGRRTEAFF
TRBV24-1,TRBJ2-1,few,TRBD2,TGTGCCACCAGTGATAAGACTAGCGGGAGTGATGAGCAGTTCTTC,CATSDKTSGSDEQFF
TRBV3-1,TRBJ2-1,many,-,TGTGCCAGCAGCCATTCTCTAGCGACCGATCTTAATGAGCAGTTCTTC,CASSHSLATDLNEQFF
TRBV2,TRBJ1-1,many,-,TGTGCCAGCAGTGAAATGGGGGGGAGAACTGAAGCTTTCTTT,CASSEMGGRTEAFF
TRBV29-1,TRBJ1-2,few,-,TGCAGCGTTGAAGAATGGGATGGCTACACCTTC,CSVEEWDGYTF
TRBV19,TRBJ1-1,-,-,TGTGCCAGTAGTAAGGCCAGGGAAGCTTTCTTT,CASSKAREAFF
TRBV7-6,TRBJ1-5,-,-,TGTGCCAGCAGCTTAGCGCCCGGGGGCAATCAGCCCCGGCATTTT,CASSLAPGGNQPRHF
TRBV5-4,TRBJ2-7,many,TRBD2,TGTGCCAGCAGCTCGGGACTAGCGGTCCCCTACGAGCAGTACTTC,CASSSGLAVPYEQYF
TRBV9,TRBJ2-2,-,-,TGTGCCAGCAGCGAGGTCGACCACACCGGGGAGCTGTTTTTT,CASSEVDHTGELFF
TRBV11-1,TRBJ2-1,many,TRBD1,TGTGCCAGCAGCTTGGACAGGGTCTCGGGCCGGGTATACAATGAGCAGTTCTTC,CASSLDRVSGRVYNEQFF
TRBV5-6,TRBJ1-4,-,TRBD1,TGTGCCAGCAGCATCGGGACAGGGGTTGAAAAACTGTTTTTT,CASSIGTGVEKLFF
TRBV5-6,TRBJ2-7,few,TRBD1,TGTGCCAGCAGCGGCGGCGGGACAGGGGTTTACGAGCAGTACTTC,CASSGGGTGVYEQYF
TRBV7-2,TRBJ1-1,many,TRBD1,TGTGCCAGCAGGTTAAGGGGGCTGTACACTGAAGCTTTCTTT,CASRLRGLYTEAFF
TRBV5-1,TRBJ1-6,-,-,TGCGCCAGCAGCCCCACGAAGGGAGAAAATTCACCCCTCCACTTT,CASSPTKGENSPLHF
TRBV7-3,TRBJ2-4,few,-,TGTGCCAGCGCCTCGGGGGTTGGGGACATTCAGTACTTC,CASASGVGDIQYF
TRBV6-5,TRBJ2-7,few,-,TGTGCCAGCAGTTACGCCGGCCCCGGCGGCGAGCAGTACTTC,CASSYAGPGGEQYF
TRBV2,TRBJ1-1,many,-,TGTGCCAGCATACCCGGGGGGACTGGGACTGAAGCTTTCTTT,CASIPGGTGTEAFF
TRBV2,TRBJ2-1,few,-,TGTGCCAGTAACCGGGGGACTGGGAATGAGCAGTTCTTC,CASNRGTGNEQFF
TRBV19,TRBJ2-1,-,TRBD1,TGTGCCAGTAGCGCAGGACAGGGAAGGAACATGCTGTTCTTC,CASSAGQGRNMLFF
TRBV24-1,TRBJ2-3,-,TRBD2,TGTGCCACCAGTGATCGGTCAGGACTAGCGGGTCCCGGCCCTTCAGATACGCAGTATTTT,CATSDRSGLAGPGPSDTQYF
TRBV28,TRBJ2-7,many,-,TGTGCCAGCAGTTTACCAGCTATCTACGAGCAGTACTTC,CASSLPAIYEQYF
TRBV19,TRBJ2-3,-,-,TGTGCCAGTAGTATAGGGGGACCAACAGATACGCAGTATTTT,CASSIGGPTDTQYF
TRBV3-1,TRBJ1-4,many,-,TGTGCCAGCAGCCAAGATCTCTCGTCGGCCCGGCGTGAAAAACTGTTTTTT,CASSQDLSSARREKLFF
TRBV11-2,TRBJ1-2,many,-,TGTGCCAGCAGCTTTTACGGGGTGAACTATGGCTACACCTTC,CASSFYGVNYGYTF
TRBV6-1,TRBJ1-5,-,-,TGTGCCAGCAGCCCCTTTAGAGGACCGGGCAATCAGCCCCAGCATTTT,CASSPFRGPGNQPQHF
TRBV30,TRBJ1-1,many,-,TGTGCCTGGAGTTTACTGAGGTCGCGCACTGAAGCTTTCTTT,CAWSLLRSRTEAFF
TRBV5-1,TRBJ1-6,-,-,TGCGCCAGCAGCTCCGGACAGCCTAATTCACCCCTCCTCTTT,CASSSGQPNSPLLF
TRBV20-1,TRBJ2-1,many,-,TGCAGTGCTAGAGACCCGGCACCGAATGAGCAGTTCTTC,CSARDPAPNEQFF
TRBV28,TRBJ1-1,many,-,TGTGCCAGCAGCCTCTTGGGGGGGCAGTTGAACACTGAAGCTTTCTTT,CASSLLGGQLNTEAFF
TRBV7-2,TRBJ1-5,many,-,TGTGCCAGCAGCTGGAGGGGGAAGACAGGCAATCAGCCCCAGCATTTT,CASSWRGKTGNQPQHF
TRBV3-1,TRBJ2-2,-,-,TGTGCCAGCAGCCATGCCCTAGGGCCCGGGGAGCTGTTTTTT,CASSHALGPGELFF
TRBV7-9,TRBJ1-1,many,-,TGTGCCAGCAGCGCCCGGGACACAGGCCCGATGAACACTGAAGCTTTCTTT,CASSARDTGPMNTEAFF
TRBV19,TRBJ2-1,-,TRBD2,TGTGCCACCCGGTGGGGGACTAGCGGTCGCAATGAGCAGTTCTTC,CATRWGTSGRNEQFF
TRBV30,TRBJ2-5,many,-,TGTGCCTGGAGTGTAATGGGGGCGGAGACCCAGTACTTC,CAWSVMGAETQYF
TRBV5-1,TRBJ1-1,-,-,TGCGCCAACAGCTTGGCCAGAGGGGGGAACACTGAAGCTTTCTTT,CANSLARGGNTEAFF
TRBV7-9,TRBJ2-7,many,-,TGTGCCAGCAGGGGCCCTGAATACGAGCAGTACTTC,CASRGPEYEQYF
TRBV12-3/TRBV12-4,TRBJ1-6,many,-,TGTGCCAGCAGCATCTCCTGGGATACCCTTAATTCACCCCTCCACTTT,CASSISWDTLNSPLHF
TRBV2,TRBJ2-7,few,TRBD1,TGTGCCATCACGAGGGGGCGCGGAGGATCCCCCGAGCAGTACTTC,CAITRGRGGSPEQYF
TRBV3-1,TRBJ2-7,-,-,TGTGCCAGCAGCCAAAGTCAGGGGGGTTACGAGCAGTACTTC,CASSQSQGGYEQYF
TRBV6-5,TRBJ2-1,once,TRBD2,TGTGCCAGCAGTTACAGGAGCGGGAAGTTAAATGAGCAGTTCTTC,CASSYRSGKLNEQFF
TRBV24-1,TRBJ2-2,-,TRBD1,TGTGCCACCAGTGACCCGGGACAGGGGGGCACCGGGGAGCTGTTTTTT,CATSDPGQGGTGELFF
TRBV27,TRBJ1-2,-,TRBD1,TGTGCCAGCAGGCTTACAGGGGCTGACTATGGCTACACCTTC,CASRLTGADYGYTF
TRBV6-4,TRBJ1-1,many,-,TGTGCCAGCAGTGACTCGGAGAGCAAAGAAGCTTTCTTT,CASSDSESKEAFF
TRBV4-1,TRBJ1-1,-,-,TGCGCCAGCAGCCAAGAATGGGTTTCCGGCAACCTTCGTGGAGCTTTCTTT,CASSQEWVSGNLRGAFF
TRBV5-1,TRBJ1-4,-,-,TGCGCCCCCCCCCAAGGATACGTAAAGGAAAAACTGTTTTTT,CAPPQGYVKEKLFF
TRBV5-1,TRBJ2-3,many,-,TGCGCCAGCAGCTTGGCACAGGGAACGGATACGCAGTATTTT,CASSLAQGTDTQYF
TRBV28,TRBJ2-1,-,-,TGTGCCAGCAGTTGGACTGGGAGTGGGGCCTACAATGAGCAGTTCTTC,CASSWTGSGAYNEQFF
TRBV7-3,TRBJ2-5,-,TRBD2,TGTGCCAGCAGCTTGGCCGGGGGGAACCAAGAGACCCAGTACTTC,CASSLAGGNQETQYF
TRBV6-2/TRBV6-3,TRBJ2-3,-,TRBD2,TGTGCCAGCACCGAGCGGGAAACTAGCACAGATACGCAGTATTTT,CASTERETSTDTQYF
TRBV20-1,TRBJ1-5,-,-,TGCAGTGCTAGTTTCATGGGAGATCAGCCCCAGCATTTT,CSASFMGDQPQHF
TRBV2,TRBJ2-5,few,TRBD2,TGTGCCAGCAGTGGGGGCCTAACGGGAGGCCGGGAGACCCAGTACTTC,CASSGGLTGGRETQYF
TRBV13,TRBJ2-2,-,-,TGTGCCAGCAGCTTAGGCGGTCCAGGTTACACCGGGGAGCTGTTTTTT,CASSLGGPGYTGELFF
TRBV29-1,TRBJ2-1,few,TRBD1,TGCAGCGGAGACAGGGGAAATTACAATGAGCAGTTCTTC,CSGDRGNYNEQFF
TRBV7-3,TRBJ2-5,many,-,TGTGCCAGCAGCTTAGCTTACCAAGAGACCCAGTACTTC,CASSLAYQETQYF
TRBV12-3/TRBV12-4,TRBJ2-5,-,-,TGTGCCAGCAGTTTTATACAGGGGGGAGGGGAGACCCAGTACTTC,CASSFIQGGGETQYF